This T cell receptor (beta chain) was recorded in a study of blood T cell repertoires in COVID-19. Study context: Spain, Italy and the United States supplied samples that represented acute and convalescent COVID-19. Sample material is recorded as cDNA or gDNA derived from T cells, B-cell-depleted T cells, or PBMCs.

This clone was seen a few times. Original processing notes: Counts of nucleated cells, estimated from reference gene primer amplification, were obtained. This table comes from immunoSEQ multiplex PCR, and its TCRdb copy is limited to in-frame clones, with some not included. V and J calls and clone size are those listed in that table; D and trimming were worked out from the DNA. The table shows under 15,000 clones, with 90% occurring only once. Trimming took off 2 bases at V and 5 bases at J, with 9 bases between the two ends. The V gene's germline CDR1 is SGHAT and CDR2 FQNNGV. There are 13 residues in the CDR3.

The origin of this receptor is a human donor with active COVID-19. The donor label of this sample is uncertain. The chain links TRBV11-2 to TRBJ1-1, with D possibly being TRBD1 (6 bases). Sequencing input: peripheral blood. The CDR3: CASSLRTETEAFF. CDR3 in DNA: TGTGCCAGCAGCTTACGGACAGAAACTGAAGCTTTCTTT.